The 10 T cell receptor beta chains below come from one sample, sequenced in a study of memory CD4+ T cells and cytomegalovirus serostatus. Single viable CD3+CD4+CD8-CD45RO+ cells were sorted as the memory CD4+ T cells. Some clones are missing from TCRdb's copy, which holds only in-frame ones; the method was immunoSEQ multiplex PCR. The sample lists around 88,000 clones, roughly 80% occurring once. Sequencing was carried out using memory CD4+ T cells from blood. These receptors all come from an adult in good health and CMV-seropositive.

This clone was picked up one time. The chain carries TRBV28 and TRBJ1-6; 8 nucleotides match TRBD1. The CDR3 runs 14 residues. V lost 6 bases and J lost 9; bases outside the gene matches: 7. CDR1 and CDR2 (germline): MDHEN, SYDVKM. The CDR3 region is CASRPGQATSPLHF. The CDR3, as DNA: TGTGCCAGCAGGCCGGGACAGGCAACTTCACCCCTCCACTTT.

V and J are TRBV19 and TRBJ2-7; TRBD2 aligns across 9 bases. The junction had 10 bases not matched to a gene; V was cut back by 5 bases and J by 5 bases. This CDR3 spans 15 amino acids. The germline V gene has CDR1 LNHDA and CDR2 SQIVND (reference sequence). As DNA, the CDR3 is TGTGCCAGTAGTCCCGGCGTAGCGGGAGTGGACGAGCAGTACTTC. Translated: CASSPGVAGVDEQYF.

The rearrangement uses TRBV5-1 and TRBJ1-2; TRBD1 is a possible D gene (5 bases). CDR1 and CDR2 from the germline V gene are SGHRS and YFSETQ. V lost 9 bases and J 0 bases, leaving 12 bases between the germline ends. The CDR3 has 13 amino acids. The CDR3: CATRLTANYGYTF. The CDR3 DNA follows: TGCGCCACCAGACTGACAGCTAACTATGGCTACACCTTC.

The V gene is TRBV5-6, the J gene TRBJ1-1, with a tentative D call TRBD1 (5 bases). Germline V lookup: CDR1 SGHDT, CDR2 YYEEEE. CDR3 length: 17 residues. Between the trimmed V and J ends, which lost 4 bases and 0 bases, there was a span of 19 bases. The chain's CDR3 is CASSRDPGGIMNTEAFF. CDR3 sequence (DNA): TGTGCCAGCAGCCGGGACCCCGGAGGGATTATGAACACTGAAGCTTTCTTT. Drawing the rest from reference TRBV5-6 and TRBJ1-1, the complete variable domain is DAGVTQSPTHLIKTRGQQVTLRCSPKSGHDTVSWYQQALGQGPQFIFQYYEEEERQRGNFPDRFSGHQFPNYSSELNVNALLLGDSALYLCASSRDPGGIMNTEAFFGQGTRLTVV.

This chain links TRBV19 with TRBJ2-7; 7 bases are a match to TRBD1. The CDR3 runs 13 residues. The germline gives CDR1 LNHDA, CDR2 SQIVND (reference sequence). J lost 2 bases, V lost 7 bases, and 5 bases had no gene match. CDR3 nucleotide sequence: TGTGCCAGTAAGTTCAGGGGGACCTACGAGCAGTACTTC. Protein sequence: CASKFRGTYEQYF.

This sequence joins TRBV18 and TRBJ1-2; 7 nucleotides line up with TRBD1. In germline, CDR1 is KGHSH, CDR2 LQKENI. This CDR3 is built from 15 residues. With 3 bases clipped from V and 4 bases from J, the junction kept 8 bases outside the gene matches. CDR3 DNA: TGTGCCAGCTCACCTGGTTCGGGACAGACCTATGGCTACACCTTC. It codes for CASSPGSGQTYGYTF.

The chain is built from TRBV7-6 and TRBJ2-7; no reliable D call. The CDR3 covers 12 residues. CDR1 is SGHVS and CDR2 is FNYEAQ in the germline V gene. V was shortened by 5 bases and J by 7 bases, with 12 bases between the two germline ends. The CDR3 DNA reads TGTGCCAGCAGCCAGGATACTGGGGAGCAGTACTTC. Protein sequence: CASSQDTGEQYF. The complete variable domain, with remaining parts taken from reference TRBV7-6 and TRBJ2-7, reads GAGVSQSPRYKVTKRGQDVALRCDPISGHVSLYWYRQALGQGPEFLTYFNYEAQQDKSGLPNDRFSAERPEGSISTLTIQRTEQRDSAMYRCASSQDTGEQYFGPGTRLTVT.

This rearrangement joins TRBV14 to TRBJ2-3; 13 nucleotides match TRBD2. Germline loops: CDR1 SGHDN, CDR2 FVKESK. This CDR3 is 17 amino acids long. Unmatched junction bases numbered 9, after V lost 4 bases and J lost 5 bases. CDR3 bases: TGTGCCAGCAGCCGGCGGGGGACTAGCGGGATCGTAGATACGCAGTATTTT. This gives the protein CASSRRGTSGIVDTQYF.

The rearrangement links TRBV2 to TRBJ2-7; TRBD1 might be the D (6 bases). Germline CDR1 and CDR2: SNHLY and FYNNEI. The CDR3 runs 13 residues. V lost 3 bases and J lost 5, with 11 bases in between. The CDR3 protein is CASSDAGDDEQYF. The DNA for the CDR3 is TGTGCCAGCAGTGACGCAGGGGATGACGAGCAGTACTTC.

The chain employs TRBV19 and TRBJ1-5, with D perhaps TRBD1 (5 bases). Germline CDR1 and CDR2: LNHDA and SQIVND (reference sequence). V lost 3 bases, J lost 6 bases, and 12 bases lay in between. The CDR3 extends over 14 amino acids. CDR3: CASSMQGGSQPQHF. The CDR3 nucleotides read TGTGCCAGTAGTATGCAGGGAGGAAGTCAGCCCCAGCATTTT.